This T cell receptor beta chain was sequenced during a study of blood T cell repertoires in COVID-19. On the study more broadly: Sites across the United States, Italy and Spain contributed samples from acute and convalescent COVID-19. T cells, B-cell-depleted T cells, or PBMCs supplied cDNA or gDNA.

In the authors' methods: Estimation of nucleated cell counts was performed using reference gene primer amplification. The data were produced by immunoSEQ multiplex PCR, yet TCRdb's version contains in-frame clones alone and is incomplete. V, J and clone size are taken as reported in that table, and D and trimming were inferred from the DNA itself. The profile covers under 45,000 clones, with 80% to 90% appearing a single time and 4.5% to 5.5% taken by the ten largest. CDR1 LNHDA and CDR2 SQIVND come from the germline V gene (reference sequence). V was clipped by 8 bases and J by 9 bases, with 29 bases between them. The CDR3 has 17 amino acids.

The sample consisted of peripheral blood. V is TRBV19 and J is TRBJ1-5, with D possibly matching TRBD1 (5 bases). This clonotype originated in a man aged 35 to 55 with active COVID-19. The CDR3 nucleotides read TGTGCCAGTTTTAGTGGGGCCCCCGGTATCGGGGGAAGGCCCCAGCATTTT. The encoded protein is CASFSGAPGIGGRPQHF. The full variable domain, with the rest looked up from reference TRBV19 and TRBJ1-5, is DGGITQSPKYLFRKEGQNVTLSCEQNLNHDAMYWYRQDPGQGLRLIYYSQIVNDFQKGDIAEGYSVSREKKESFPLTVTSAQKNPTAFYLCASFSGAPGIGGRPQHFGDGTRLSIL.